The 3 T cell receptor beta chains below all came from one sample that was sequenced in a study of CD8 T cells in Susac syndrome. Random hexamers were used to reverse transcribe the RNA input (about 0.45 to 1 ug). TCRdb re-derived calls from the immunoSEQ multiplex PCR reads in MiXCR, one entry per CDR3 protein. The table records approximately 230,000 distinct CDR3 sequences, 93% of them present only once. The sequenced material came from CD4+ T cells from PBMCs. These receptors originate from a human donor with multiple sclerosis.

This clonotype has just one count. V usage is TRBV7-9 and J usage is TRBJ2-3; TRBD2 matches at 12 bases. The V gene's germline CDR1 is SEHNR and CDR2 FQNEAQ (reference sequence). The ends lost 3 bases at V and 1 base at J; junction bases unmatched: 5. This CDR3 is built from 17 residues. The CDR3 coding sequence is TGTGCCAGCAGCTTCCTGACTAGCGGGAGAGGCACAGATACGCAGTATTTT. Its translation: CASSFLTSGRGTDTQYF. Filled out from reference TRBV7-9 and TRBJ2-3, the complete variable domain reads DTGVSQNPRHKITKRGQNVTFRCDPISEHNRLYWYRQTLGQGPEFLTYFQNEAQLEKSRLLSDRFSAERPKGSFSTLEIQRTEQGDSAMYLCASSFLTSGRGTDTQYFGPGTRLTVL.

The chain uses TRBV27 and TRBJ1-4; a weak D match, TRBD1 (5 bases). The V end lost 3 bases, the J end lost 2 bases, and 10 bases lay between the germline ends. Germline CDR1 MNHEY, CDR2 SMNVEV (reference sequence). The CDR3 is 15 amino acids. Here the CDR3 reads CASSFYGGTNEKLFF. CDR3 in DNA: TGTGCCAGCAGTTTTTATGGGGGGACTAATGAAAAACTGTTTTTT.

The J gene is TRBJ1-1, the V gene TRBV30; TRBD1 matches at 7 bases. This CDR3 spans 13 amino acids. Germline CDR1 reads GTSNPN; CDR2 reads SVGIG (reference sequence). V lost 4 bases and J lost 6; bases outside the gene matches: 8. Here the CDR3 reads CAWKQGRGAEAFF. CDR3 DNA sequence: TGTGCCTGGAAACAGGGGAGAGGGGCTGAAGCTTTCTTT. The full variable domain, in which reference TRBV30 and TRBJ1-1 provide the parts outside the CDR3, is SQTIHQWPATLVQPVGSPLSLECTVEGTSNPNLYWYRQAAGRGLQLLFYSVGIGQISSEVPQNLSASRPQDRQFILSSKKLLLSDSGFYLCAWKQGRGAEAFFGQGTRLTVV.